This T cell receptor beta chain was sequenced for a study of tissue T cells after allogeneic stem cell transplantation. Study-wide points: Tissue-detected TCR repertoire was only partly captured by blood and spleen T cells. Across patients, clones rarely overlapped, yet motif clusters were shared tissue-specifically.

Sequencing used immunoSEQ multiplex PCR; TCRdb keeps in-frame clones, though not all of them. The sample lists under 7,000 clones, just under 70% occurring once. To note about this clone: Its antigen is unidentified.

The CDR3 totals 17 residues. Germline assignment: CDR1 SGHVS and CDR2 FQNEAQ. The junction had 13 bases not matched to a gene; V was cut back by 4 bases and J by 5 bases. The source of this sequence is a woman aged 18-55 years with breast cancer. The sequencing here drew on tissue from the rectum, taken at autopsy. The chain carries TRBV7-8 and TRBJ2-3; 9 positions match TRBD2. CDR3 DNA: TGTGCCAGCAGCTCCCCCATTAGCGGGAGTAGGGTAGATACGCAGTATTTT. It codes for CASSSPISGSRVDTQYF. The full variable domain, in which reference TRBV7-8 and TRBJ2-3 provide the parts outside the CDR3, is GAGVSQSPRYKVAKRGQDVALRCDPISGHVSLFWYQQALGQGPEFLTYFQNEAQLDKSGLPSDRFFAERPEGSVSTLKIQRTQQEDSAVYLCASSSPISGSRVDTQYFGPGTRLTVL.